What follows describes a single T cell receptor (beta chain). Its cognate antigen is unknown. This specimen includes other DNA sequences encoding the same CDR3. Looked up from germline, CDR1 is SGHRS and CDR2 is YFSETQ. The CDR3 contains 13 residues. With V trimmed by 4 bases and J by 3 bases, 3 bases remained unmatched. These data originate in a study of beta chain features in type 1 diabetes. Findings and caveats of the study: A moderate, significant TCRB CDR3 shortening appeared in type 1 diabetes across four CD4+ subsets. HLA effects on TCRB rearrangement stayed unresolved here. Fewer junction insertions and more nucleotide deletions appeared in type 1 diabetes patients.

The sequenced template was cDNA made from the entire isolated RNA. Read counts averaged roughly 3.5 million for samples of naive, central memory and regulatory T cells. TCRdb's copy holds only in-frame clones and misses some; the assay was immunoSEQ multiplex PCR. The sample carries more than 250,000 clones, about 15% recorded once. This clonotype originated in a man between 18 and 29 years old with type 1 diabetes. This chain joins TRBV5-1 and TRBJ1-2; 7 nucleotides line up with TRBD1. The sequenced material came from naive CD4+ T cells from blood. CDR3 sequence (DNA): TGCGCCAGCAGCCCCGGACAGGACTATGGCTACACCTTC. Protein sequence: CASSPGQDYGYTF.